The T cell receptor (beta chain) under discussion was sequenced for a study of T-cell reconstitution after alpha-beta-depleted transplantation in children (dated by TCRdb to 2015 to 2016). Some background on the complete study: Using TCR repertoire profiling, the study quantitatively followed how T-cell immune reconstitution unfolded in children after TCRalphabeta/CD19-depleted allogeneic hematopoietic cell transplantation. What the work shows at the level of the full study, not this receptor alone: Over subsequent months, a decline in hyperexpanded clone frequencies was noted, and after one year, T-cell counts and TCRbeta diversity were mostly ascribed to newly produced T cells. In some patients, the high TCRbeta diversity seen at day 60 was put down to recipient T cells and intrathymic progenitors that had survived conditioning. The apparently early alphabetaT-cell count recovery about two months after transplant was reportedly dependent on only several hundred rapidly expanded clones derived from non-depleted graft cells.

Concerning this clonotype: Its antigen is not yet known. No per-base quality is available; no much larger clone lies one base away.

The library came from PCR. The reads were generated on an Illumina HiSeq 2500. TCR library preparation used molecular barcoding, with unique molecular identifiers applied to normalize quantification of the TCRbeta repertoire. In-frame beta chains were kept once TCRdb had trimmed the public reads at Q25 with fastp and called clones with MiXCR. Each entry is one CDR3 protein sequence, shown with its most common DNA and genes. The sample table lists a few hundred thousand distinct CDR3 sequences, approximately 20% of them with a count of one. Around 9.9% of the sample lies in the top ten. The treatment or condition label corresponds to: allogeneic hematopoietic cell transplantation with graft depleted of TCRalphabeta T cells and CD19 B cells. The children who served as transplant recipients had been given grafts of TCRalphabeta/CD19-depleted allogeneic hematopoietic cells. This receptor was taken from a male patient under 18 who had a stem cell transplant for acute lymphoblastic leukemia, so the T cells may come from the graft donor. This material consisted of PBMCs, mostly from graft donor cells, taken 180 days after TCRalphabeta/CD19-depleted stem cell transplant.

The nucleotide sequence is TGCAGTGCTAGTGGCATTAGGAACTATGGCTACACCTTC. Translated, this gives CSASGIRNYGYTF. This sequence uses TRBV20-1 and TRBJ1-2; the D gene cannot be resolved reliably. Cut back by 3 bases and 2 bases, the V and J ends lie 10 bases apart. In the germline V gene (reference sequence), CDR1 corresponds to DFQATT and CDR2 to SNEGSKA. The CDR3 sequence holds 13 residues, the cysteine and phenylalanine included. Only the CDR3 DNA is retained, 39 bases long and in frame from the first base.